This TCR beta chain came from a study of OX40 agonist ivuxolimab in advanced cancers. Patients who had autoimmune disease history or got systemic immunosuppression were left out. Study-level results: Researchers report that CD8+ T cells had, on average, more expanded clones than CD4+.

Germline V gene data show CDR1 as LNHDA and CDR2 as SQIVND (reference sequence). J lost 6 bases, V lost 8 bases, and 5 bases had no gene match. The CDR3 contains 14 residues. With regard to this clone: Antigen unknown.

Repertoires were generated with immunoSEQ multiplex PCR, while TCRdb's copy carries only in-frame clones and drops some. The table includes about 110,000 clones, approximately 90% detected once. The sequencing here drew on CD4+ or CD8+ T cells sorted from blood, taken in a trial of the OX40 agonist ivuxolimab. The sequence was obtained from an adult with an advanced solid tumor such as melanoma, head and neck, liver or kidney cancer. The V gene is TRBV19, the J gene TRBJ2-1; 12 nucleotides agree with TRBD2. The CDR3 DNA reads as TGTGCCAGTGATGGACTAGCGGGGACCAATGAGCAGTTCTTC. Amino acids: CASDGLAGTNEQFF.